This TCR beta chain was captured in a study of cytomegalovirus exposure and HLA in healthy donors. Findings of the study overall: Later analysis identified a missense DCLRE1C variant that was linked to TCR beta V- and J-gene trimming. Donors belonging to an Asian-associated ancestry cluster reportedly showed fewer N-insertions in productive TCRs than the approximately 670-donor mean, according to what a later analysis found.

Germline V gene data show CDR1 as SNHLY and CDR2 as FYNNEI. This CDR3 has 14 residues. About this clone itself: Its target is not known.

In the PCR, 60 Vbeta and 13 Jbeta primers were used. Profiled with immunoSEQ multiplex PCR; TCRdb holds only in-frame clones, not every one. This sample has 150,000 or so clones, with around three quarters found just once. It was healthy bone marrow donors who served as donors. The V gene is TRBV2, the J gene TRBJ2-5, with a tentative D call TRBD1 (6 bases). The DNA end is a closer match to TRBJ2-7, so the J assignment may be wrong. The sequence came from a man aged 35 to 55 in good health and CMV-seropositive. Sequenced material: PBMCs. The CDR3, as DNA: TGTGCCAGCAGTGGGAACAGGGCTCCCTACGAGCAGTACTTC. Translated: CASSGNRAPYEQYF.